Below are 10 T cell receptor beta chains sequenced from a single sample in a study of shared T cell receptors in the human thymus. Profiling relied on immunoSEQ multiplex PCR, and the TCRdb table lists in-frame clones only, not all of them. The sample has about 500,000 clones, about four fifths seen once. This same sample was also part of a study on human thymus T cells.

Input material: thymocytes. These receptors were collected from a boy under three years old with a congenital heart defect.

The CDR3 nucleotides are TGTGCCAGCAGTGGACCCGGGATTCTCTACGAGCAGTACTTC. It specifies CASSGPGILYEQYF. The chain joins TRBV25-1 to TRBJ2-7, with TRBD2 as a possible D gene (5 bases). The V end was cut by 4 bases, the J end by 3 bases, with 13 bases between. The CDR3 is made up of 14 amino acids. CDR1 and CDR2 (germline): MGHDK, SYGVNS.

The chain carries TRBV10-3 and TRBJ2-1; D call uncertain. V lost 1 base, J lost 5 bases, and 6 bases lay in between. There are 13 residues in the CDR3. CDR1 and CDR2 from the germline V gene are ENHRY and SYGVKD. The CDR3 here is CAISEFLHNEQFF. In nucleotides, the CDR3 is TGTGCCATCAGTGAGTTTCTCCACAATGAGCAGTTCTTC.

The gene calls are TRBV14 and TRBJ2-2; D possibly corresponds to TRBD2 (7 bases). This CDR3 is 15 amino acids long. The germline V gene has CDR1 SGHDN and CDR2 FVKESK. Trimming removed 0 bases at V and 6 bases at J, with 11 bases between. Here the CDR3 reads CASSQDEGGSGELFF. The CDR3 DNA reads TGTGCCAGCAGCCAAGATGAGGGGGGGTCCGGGGAGCTGTTTTTT.

The sample holds a few counts of this clone. The chain is built from TRBV4-3 and TRBJ2-1; 7 positions agree with TRBD2. Germline CDR1 and CDR2: LGHNA and YSLEER. J was trimmed by 0 bases and V by 0 bases; bases with no gene match: 5. The CDR3 spans 17 residues. This chain's CDR3 is CASSQDRREGSYNEQFF. The DNA for the CDR3 is TGCGCCAGCAGCCAAGATCGAAGGGAGGGCTCCTACAATGAGCAGTTCTTC.

The V gene is TRBV7-2, the J gene TRBJ1-3; D not resolved. Trimming removed 5 bases from V and 0 bases from J, with 11 bases in between. The CDR3 has 15 residues. Germline assignment: CDR1 SGHTA and CDR2 FQGNSA. The CDR3 protein is CASSNRRLSGNTIYF. For the CDR3, the DNA is TGTGCCAGCAGCAACCGGCGGCTCTCTGGAAACACCATATATTTT.

This chain joins TRBV2 and TRBJ2-4, with D possibly matching TRBD1 (5 bases). The length of the CDR3 is 14 residues. Trimming left V 1 base short and J 5 bases short, with 9 bases between. Germline V CDR1 and CDR2: SNHLY, FYNNEI. The CDR3 is CASSEEGRENIQYF. Here the CDR3 DNA reads TGTGCCAGCAGTGAAGAGGGCAGGGAAAACATTCAGTACTTC.

The chain employs TRBV19 and TRBJ2-7; D is possibly TRBD2 (5 bases). The CDR3 covers 16 residues. The V gene's germline CDR1 is LNHDA and CDR2 SQIVND (reference sequence). Trimming removed 3 bases at V and 3 bases at J, with 18 bases between. The DNA of the CDR3 is TGTGCCAGTAGTATCTCTCTCCGGGGTCCATACTACGAGCAGTACTTC. The encoded protein is CASSISLRGPYYEQYF.

The gene calls are TRBV4-1 and TRBJ1-6, with a tentative D call TRBD1 (6 bases). Per germline, CDR1 MGHRA and CDR2 YSYEKL. The CDR3 is 15 amino acids. Trimming pared 0 bases from V and 7 bases from J, leaving 10 bases between. The CDR3 reads CASSQEGAGNSPLHF. CDR3 sequence (DNA): TGCGCCAGCAGCCAAGAGGGGGCAGGAAATTCACCCCTCCACTTT.

This clone was found a few times. This chain joins TRBV15 and TRBJ1-5; D is uncertain. Germline CDR1 LNHNV, CDR2 YYDKDF (reference sequence). The V end lost 4 bases, the J end lost 2 bases, and 9 bases lay between the germline ends. The CDR3 runs to 14 residues. The CDR3 nucleotides are TGTGCCACCAGCATTTCTGGGCGCAATCAGCCCCAGCATTTT. It specifies CATSISGRNQPQHF.

The chain uses TRBV5-1 and TRBJ2-7, with 11 bases fitting TRBD2. There are 17 residues in the CDR3. Germline CDR1 is SGHRS and CDR2 is YFSETQ. V shed 4 bases, J shed 2 bases, and the junction held 11 bases outside the gene matches. The CDR3 sequence: CASSATAGTSGAYEQYF. The CDR3 DNA reads as TGCGCCAGCAGCGCCACCGCTGGGACTAGCGGCGCCTACGAGCAGTACTTC.